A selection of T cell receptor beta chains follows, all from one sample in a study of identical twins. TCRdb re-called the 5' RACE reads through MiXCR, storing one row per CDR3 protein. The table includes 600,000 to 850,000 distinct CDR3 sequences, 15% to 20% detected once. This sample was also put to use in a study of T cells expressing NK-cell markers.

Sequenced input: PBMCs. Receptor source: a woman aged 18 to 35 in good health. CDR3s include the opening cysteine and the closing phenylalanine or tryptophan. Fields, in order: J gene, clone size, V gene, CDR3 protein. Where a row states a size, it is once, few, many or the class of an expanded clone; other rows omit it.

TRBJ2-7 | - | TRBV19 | CASSRRQGSYEQYF
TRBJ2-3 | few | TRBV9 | CASSSNRGQSTDTQYF
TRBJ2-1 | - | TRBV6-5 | CASRYRRDKYNEQFF
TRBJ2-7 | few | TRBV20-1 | CSASDDWSSYEQYF
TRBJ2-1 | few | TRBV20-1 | CSARVGGEEEQFF
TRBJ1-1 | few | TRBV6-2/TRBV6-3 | CASIMDARAEAFF
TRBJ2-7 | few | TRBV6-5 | CASSYSFSGSSSHEQYF
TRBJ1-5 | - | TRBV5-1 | CASSPGTEINQPQHF
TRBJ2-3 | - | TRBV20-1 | CSARDPVSDTQYF
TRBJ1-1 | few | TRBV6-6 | CASSPGGDRVAFF
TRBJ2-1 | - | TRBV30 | CAWRQGAGNEQFF
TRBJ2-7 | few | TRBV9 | CASSVEQGVNEQYF
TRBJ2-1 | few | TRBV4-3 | CASSQETSGSSYNEQFF
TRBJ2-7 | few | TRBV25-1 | CASSEYEVRHF
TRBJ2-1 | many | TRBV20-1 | CSAPQGGRKIEQFF
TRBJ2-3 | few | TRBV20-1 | CSARSPGQLGGTDTQYF
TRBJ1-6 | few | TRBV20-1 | CSARIRDSNSPLHF
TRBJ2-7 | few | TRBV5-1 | CASSFRTGRFYEQYF
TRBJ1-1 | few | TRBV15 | CATSWTGTSAFF
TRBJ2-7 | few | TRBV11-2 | CASSLDPGDHYEQYF
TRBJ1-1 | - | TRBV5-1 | CASSLMGQGLNTEAFF
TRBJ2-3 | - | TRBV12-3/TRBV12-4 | CASSPIRGRTDTQYF